One sample yielded the 20 T cell receptor beta chains listed below, sequenced in a study of regulatory dendritic cells for organ transplantation. Sequencing was performed with immunoSEQ multiplex PCR; in TCRdb, only in-frame clones are kept and a portion is missing. This sample has 9,500 to 15,000 clones, with 62% found just once. These TCRs are of unknown antigen specificity. Sorted subsets were CFSE-labeled and cultured approximately 5 days with allogeneic dendritic cells. Sequencing used naive CD8+ T cells from blood cultured with dendritic cells. The subset here: CD45RA+ naive T cells. These receptors were obtained from a human donor in good health.

The chain employs TRBV7-9 and TRBJ2-1; 9 bases match TRBD1. CDR3 length: 16 amino acids. CDR1 is SEHNR, CDR2 FQNEAQ, per germline (reference sequence). The junction had 11 bases not matched to a gene; V was cut back by 6 bases and J by 5 bases. CDR3 in amino acids: CASSSPGTGLDNEQFF. DNA for the CDR3: TGTGCCAGCAGTTCTCCCGGGACAGGGTTGGACAATGAGCAGTTCTTC.

A few counts support this clone. The gene calls are TRBV7-8 and TRBJ1-5; TRBD1 matches 7 bases. The CDR3 spans 15 residues. Germline V gene data show CDR1 as SGHVS and CDR2 as FQNEAQ. Trimming at V came to 5 bases and at J to 3 bases, leaving 7 bases not matched to a gene. CDR3 DNA sequence: TGTGCCAGCAGCCCGCGGACAGGCCTCAATCAGCCCCAGCATTTT. Amino acid sequence: CASSPRTGLNQPQHF.

V and J are TRBV5-6 and TRBJ1-1; 8 bases match TRBD1. The CDR3 is made up of 15 amino acids. The germline V gene has CDR1 SGHDT and CDR2 YYEEEE. Losses at the gene ends were 3 bases for V and 5 bases for J; bases not matched to a gene: 9. CDR3: CASSSYDRGKTEAFF. The CDR3 DNA sequence: TGTGCCAGCAGCTCGTACGACAGGGGTAAAACTGAAGCTTTCTTT.

The V and J genes are TRBV4-3 and TRBJ2-7, with 8 bases matching TRBD1. Germline V gives CDR1 LGHNA, CDR2 YSLEER. Trimming cost V 0 bases and J 3 bases; bases outside gene matches: 7. The CDR3 is 16 amino acids. CDR3 sequence reads: CASSQEEEGQVYEQYF. CDR3 DNA sequence: TGCGCCAGCAGCCAAGAAGAGGAGGGACAGGTCTACGAGCAGTACTTC.

This chain links TRBV4-2 with TRBJ1-3; 7 bases are a match to TRBD1. This CDR3 is 17 amino acids long. Germline CDR1 and CDR2: LGHNA and YNFKEQ. Trimming cost V 1 base and J 4 bases; bases outside gene matches: 10. For the CDR3, the DNA is TGTGCCAGCAGCCAAGTACGACAGGGCCGTGGCGGAAACACCATATATTTT. Amino acid sequence: CASSQVRQGRGGNTIYF.

The V and J genes are TRBV5-1 and TRBJ2-7; 9 nucleotides line up with TRBD1. Germline-derived CDR1 and CDR2 are SGHRS and YFSETQ. The V and J ends lost 4 bases and 4 bases, in that order; junction bases with no gene match: 6. CDR3 length equals 14 residues. This CDR3 is CASSDSGQGYEQYF. The CDR3 DNA sequence: TGCGCCAGCAGCGATTCCGGACAGGGGTACGAGCAGTACTTC.

The chain is built from TRBV4-1 and TRBJ2-7, with 11 bases lining up with TRBD2. This CDR3 spans 16 amino acids. V shed 4 bases, J shed 0 bases, and the junction held 5 bases outside the gene matches. Germline lookup yields CDR1 MGHRA and CDR2 YSYEKL. CDR3 nucleotides: TGCGCCAGCAGCCCGTTACTAGCGGGGGACTCCTACGAGCAGTACTTC. Translating gives CASSPLLAGDSYEQYF.

V gene TRBV27 combines with J gene TRBJ1-6, with D possibly matching TRBD1 (6 bases). The germline V gene has CDR1 MNHEY and CDR2 SMNVEV (reference sequence). V was pared by 5 bases and J by 10 bases, with 12 bases between. The CDR3 totals 13 residues. The CDR3: CASSRQGKSPLHF. Here the CDR3 DNA reads TGTGCCAGCAGTAGGCAGGGGAAATCACCCCTCCACTTT.

V usage is TRBV19 and J usage is TRBJ2-2; 9 nucleotides align to TRBD2. The CDR3 covers 16 residues. V was pared by 3 bases and J by 5 bases, with 7 bases of the junction left unmatched. Germline V lookup: CDR1 LNHDA, CDR2 SQIVND (reference sequence). DNA of the CDR3: TGTGCCAGTAGTATGAGTAGCGGGGGAGCTACCGGGGAGCTGTTTTTT. It encodes CASSMSSGGATGELFF.

The chain has TRBV6-1 and TRBJ2-1; D uncertain. Trimming took 1 base from V and 0 from J, leaving 7 bases between them. CDR1 and CDR2 (germline): MNHNS, SASEGT. The CDR3 spans 15 residues. The CDR3 nucleotides read TGTGCCAGCAGTGAAGACTGGAGCTCCTACAATGAGCAGTTCTTC. Translated, it gives CASSEDWSSYNEQFF.

This chain joins TRBV2 and TRBJ1-1; D is uncertain. Germline V CDR1 and CDR2: SNHLY, FYNNEI. Trimming took off 6 bases at V and 4 bases at J, with 18 bases between the two ends. This CDR3 contains 15 residues. Here the CDR3 reads CASRASTGLGTEAFF. The CDR3 DNA reads as TGTGCCAGCAGGGCCTCTACGGGTTTGGGCACTGAAGCTTTCTTT.

The chain carries TRBV10-3 and TRBJ1-6, with D uncertain. The V and J ends lost 3 bases and 6 bases respectively, with 9 bases between them. The CDR3 extends over 14 amino acids. From germline, CDR1 is ENHRY and CDR2 SYGVKD. The CDR3 loop is CAISDVTANSPLHF. The CDR3 DNA is TGTGCCATCAGTGATGTAACAGCTAATTCACCCCTCCACTTT.

This rearrangement joins TRBV21-1 to TRBJ1-6; TRBD1, the D gene given by the table, was not confirmed from the DNA. TRBV21-1 is listed as a pseudogene. This CDR3 is 15 amino acids long. CDR3 DNA sequence: TGTGCCAGCAGCAAAAGGTCAGGGGTGAATTCACCCCTCCACTTT. It specifies CASSKRSGVNSPLHF.

This chain joins TRBV13 and TRBJ2-7; TRBD1 matches 10 bases. CDR3 length: 14 amino acids. In germline, CDR1 is PRHDT, CDR2 FYEKMQ (reference sequence). V lost 5 bases, J lost 3 bases, and 4 bases stayed unmatched. CDR3 region: CASSVRDRGYEQYF. DNA of the CDR3: TGTGCCAGCAGCGTCCGGGACAGGGGCTACGAGCAGTACTTC.

This clone was counted between two and nine times. The chain carries TRBV27 and TRBJ2-5; 10 bases agree with TRBD1. V gave up 5 bases and J gave up 2 bases; unmatched junction bases: 8. Germline CDR1 and CDR2: MNHEY and SMNVEV (reference sequence). The CDR3 is 16 residues long. Here the CDR3 reads CASSPQDRGFQETQYF. CDR3 bases: TGTGCCAGCAGTCCCCAGGACAGGGGGTTTCAAGAGACCCAGTACTTC.

V gene TRBV10-3 combines with J gene TRBJ2-1; perhaps TRBD2 as D (6 bases). The V and J ends lost 6 bases and 7 bases respectively, with 16 bases between them. Germline-derived CDR1 and CDR2 are ENHRY and SYGVKD. The CDR3 is 14 residues long. CDR3 in amino acids: CAISAGGLGNEQFF. The DNA for the CDR3 is TGTGCCATCAGCGCCGGGGGATTGGGAAATGAGCAGTTCTTC.

This clone was seen just once. The chain has TRBV5-8 and TRBJ1-5, with 7 bases aligning to TRBD1. The CDR3 totals 15 residues. Germline CDR1 SGHTS, CDR2 YDEGEE. J was trimmed by 3 bases and V by 5 bases; bases with no gene match: 8. This chain's CDR3 is CASSLGQASNQPQHF. CDR3 DNA sequence: TGTGCCAGCAGTCTCGGACAGGCTTCCAATCAGCCCCAGCATTTT.

The J gene is TRBJ2-7, the V gene TRBV6-6, with 11 bases that match TRBD2. J lost 2 bases, V lost 6 bases, and 3 bases had no gene match. The CDR3 contains 14 residues. The V gene's germline CDR1 is MNHNY and CDR2 SVGAGI (reference sequence). CDR3 in DNA: TGTGCCAGCAGCGGGACTAGCGGACCCTACGAGCAGTACTTC. It codes for CASSGTSGPYEQYF.

V and J are TRBV9 and TRBJ2-3; the D gene is possibly TRBD2 (5 bases). Germline lookup yields CDR1 SGDLS and CDR2 YYNGEE. CDR3 length: 15 amino acids. V gave up 4 bases and J gave up 14 bases, with 26 bases separating them. The CDR3 loop reads CASSTPEEAAIGLYF. For the CDR3, the DNA is TGTGCCAGCAGCACCCCCGAGGAGGCTGCCATAGGTCTGTATTTT.

J is TRBJ1-1 and V is TRBV6-5, with D tentatively TRBD1 (6 bases). Trimming shortened V by 3 bases and J by 4 bases, and 9 bases separated the two germline ends. Looked up from germline, CDR1 is MNHEY and CDR2 is SVGAGI. The CDR3 has 13 residues. In nucleotides, the CDR3 is TGTGCCAGCAGTTATTCAGGGGTCACTGAAGCTTTCTTT. Amino acid sequence: CASSYSGVTEAFF.